This T cell receptor (beta chain) is from a study of long-term antiretroviral therapy in people with HIV. Points on this clone: Its antigen remains unidentified. The junction does not match germline at one end; this may be a read error.

Findings and caveats of the study: Transplant donor controls retained higher diversity, though diversity increased after ART. Versus controls, repertoires in people with HIV had narrower CDR3 length ranges.

The authors ran the immunoSEQ assay, v3.0, at survey level. Measured with immunoSEQ multiplex PCR; TCRdb has only the in-frame clones, and not every one. The sample carries some 25,000 clones, approximately 83% recorded once. Germline assignment: CDR1 LGHNA and CDR2 YNFKEQ. CDR3 length equals 16 residues. This TCR was sampled from a man younger than 45 with HIV. The sample in question was unsorted PBMCs, obtained 4.2 to 4.5 years after starting antiretroviral therapy. The chain uses TRBV4-2 and TRBJ2-3, with 10 bases lining up with TRBD2. The CDR3, as DNA: TGTGCCAGCAGCCAAGAGGGTAGCGGGGGGCCCATCCGCCTGAATTTT. This codes for CASSQEGSGGPIRLNF.